This is a list of T cell receptor beta chains from one sample in a study of blood T cell repertoires in COVID-19. Assay: immunoSEQ multiplex PCR; the TCRdb copy retains only in-frame clones and omits some. The table has roughly 110,000 clones, approximately 80% seen once. The sequenced sample consisted of peripheral blood. These receptors were collected from a man at least 80 years old with COVID-19, enrolled during active disease. The conserved cysteine and the conserved F or W are not part of the CDR3 here.

v_call	j_call	cdr3_aa
TRBV7-2	TRBJ2-1	ASSLASTDEQF
TRBV7-3	TRBJ2-3	ASSLDRGSDTQY
TRBV27	TRBJ2-7	ASSLEGWDNEQY
TRBV6-1	TRBJ1-1	ASNTGTGGGTEAF
TRBV9	TRBJ1-1	ASSVGQLGDTEAF
TRBV6-6	TRBJ1-1	ASSYSQGRPEAF
TRBV5-8	TRBJ1-6	ASSLNAGGANSPLH
TRBV28	TRBJ1-1	ASSFVRGDTEAF
TRBV21-1	TRBJ2-3	ASSKGVSGRSSTDTQY
TRBV11-3	TRBJ2-5	ASSKDSQETQY
TRBV10-3	TRBJ2-1	ATVSGSQAYNEQF
TRBV9	TRBJ1-2	ASSEFGKGLDGYT
TRBV6-5	TRBJ1-5	ASSLQGGGQPQH
TRBV4-1	TRBJ2-7	ASTTGTGEAYEQY
TRBV11-2	TRBJ2-5	ASSWGTTETQY
TRBV18	TRBJ2-5	ASSPISSSSAGQETQY
TRBV5-4	TRBJ2-1	ASKAGSYNEQF
TRBV5-6	TRBJ2-3	ASSPPIKDTQY
TRBV6-5	TRBJ2-5	ASSYRGHYGETQY
TRBV7-2	TRBJ1-2	ASTATGANYGYT
TRBV28	TRBJ1-4	ASSSSGRVNGKLF
TRBV30	TRBJ2-3	AWTSGSTDTQY
TRBV20-1	TRBJ1-4	SASRGGLEKLF
TRBV19	TRBJ1-5	ASSIQGWDQPQH
TRBV28	TRBJ1-2	AAGENYGYT
TRBV9	TRBJ1-2	ASSAGQPNYGYT
TRBV24-1	TRBJ2-3	ATSGDRGDLNTDTQY
TRBV3-1/TRBV3-2	TRBJ2-7	ASSHGTYEQY
TRBV24-1	TRBJ1-2	ATSDPRGSGRGYT
TRBV5-1	TRBJ1-2	ASSPGQGAHYGYT
TRBV24-1	TRBJ1-4	ATSDGEGAYEKLF
TRBV7-2	TRBJ2-3	ASSLRLSGTSSTDTQY
TRBV7-2	TRBJ2-5	ASSMGLAGVRETQY
TRBV4-1	TRBJ2-3	ASSQHLADTQY
TRBV27	TRBJ2-3	ASSLSSGTTDTQY
TRBV19	TRBJ1-6	ASSDYGQASPLH
TRBV29-1	TRBJ2-7	SVEVPDRVGYEQY
TRBV25-1	TRBJ1-1	ASSGAGGNTEAF
TRBV7-2	TRBJ1-6	ASSLSPLYYNSPLH
TRBV19	TRBJ2-5	ASSTGWRGRGETQY
TRBV2	TRBJ1-5	ASRAGTGAQPQH
TRBV29-1	TRBJ2-3	TFREGPDTQY
TRBV11-1	TRBJ1-2	ASSFNGRYAA
TRBV3-1/TRBV3-2	TRBJ1-2	ASSQDSGPRGGYT
TRBV18	TRBJ2-5	ASSPFDIAGGETQY
TRBV27	TRBJ1-1	ASTWEGMNTEAF
TRBV12-3/TRBV12-4	TRBJ1-4	ASSLPAGEKLF
TRBV7-2	TRBJ2-2	ASSLTSGRVLDGELF
TRBV7-3	TRBJ2-7	ASSLGRGREQY
TRBV27	TRBJ1-3	ASSTRGQGSGNTIY
TRBV6-5	TRBJ1-2	ASRGAGHGYT
TRBV19	TRBJ1-4	ASSEGQGAEKLF
TRBV27	TRBJ2-7	ASSLRREAGEQY
TRBV6-6	TRBJ2-3	ASTRLAGVADTQY
TRBV28	TRBJ1-5	ASSFSGQPQH
TRBV10-3	TRBJ2-7	AISEGTDYEQY
TRBV6-2/TRBV6-3	TRBJ1-1	ASTPGTGITEAF
TRBV28	TRBJ1-6	ASSLWGVRGQSGFSPLH
TRBV7-6	TRBJ2-1	ASSFEGGTYNEQF